The count of the clone carrying this T cell receptor (beta chain) is one. Its specificity is not known. This record comes from a study of Graves' ophthalmopathy and Graves' hyperthyroidism. The study, taken as a whole, reports: Most expanded thyroid clonotypes above 0.001 frequency also appeared in blood.

It was on clinical symptoms, serum thyroxine, TRAb, thyroid ultrasound and orbital computed tomography that diagnosis relied. The sequenced template was RNA, covering the TCR beta CDR3 region. A first-round RT-PCR used HTBI primers, followed by a second-round multiplex PCR. TCRdb reprocessed the multiplex PCR reads via MiXCR and lists one record per CDR3 protein. This table holds 580,000 or so distinct CDR3 sequences, about two fifths found once. V was trimmed by 4 bases and J by 4 bases, leaving 4 bases between them. CDR1 and CDR2 from the germline V gene are KGHDR and SFDVKD. This CDR3 contains 13 residues.

The chain carries TRBV24-1 and TRBJ2-6; D is uncertain. The clonotype was recovered from an adult man with Graves' hyperthyroidism. The sample consisted of peripheral blood or thyroid tissue (not recorded which). The CDR3 DNA reads TGTGCCACCAGTGAGGCAGGGGCCAACGTCCTGACTTTC. Its translation: CATSEAGANVLTF.